The clone carrying this T cell receptor (beta chain) was found a few times. The antigen remains undetermined. The CDR3 is 15 residues long. J was trimmed by 2 bases and V by 4 bases; bases with no gene match: 5. Germline CDR1 and CDR2: SGHTA and FQGNSA. This record belongs to a study of T-cell reconstitution after alpha-beta-depleted transplantation in children. General study points: Approximately two months post-transplant, alpha-beta T cells reportedly originated from several hundred expanded graft clones. One year after transplant, T-cell counts and diversity came mostly from newly produced T cells. Some patients owed their high day-60 TCRbeta diversity to surviving recipient T cells and thymic progenitors.

A library of TCRbeta sequences, prepared with unique molecular identifiers, was generated. TCRdb called the PCR reads again in MiXCR, with one record for every CDR3 protein. The sample carries about 250,000 distinct CDR3 sequences, 24% recorded once. Sequences were derived from PBMCs, mostly from graft donor cells, sampled 360 days after TCRalphabeta/CD19-depleted stem cell transplant. This chain connects TRBV7-2 to TRBJ2-7; 10 bases map to TRBD2. This receptor was taken from a female patient aged 2-9 years who had a stem cell transplant for congenital amegakaryocytic thrombocytopenia, so the T cells may come from the graft donor. This CDR3 reads CASSSPGLAAYEQYF. The CDR3 nucleotides read TGTGCCAGCAGCTCCCCAGGACTAGCGGCCTACGAGCAGTACTTC.